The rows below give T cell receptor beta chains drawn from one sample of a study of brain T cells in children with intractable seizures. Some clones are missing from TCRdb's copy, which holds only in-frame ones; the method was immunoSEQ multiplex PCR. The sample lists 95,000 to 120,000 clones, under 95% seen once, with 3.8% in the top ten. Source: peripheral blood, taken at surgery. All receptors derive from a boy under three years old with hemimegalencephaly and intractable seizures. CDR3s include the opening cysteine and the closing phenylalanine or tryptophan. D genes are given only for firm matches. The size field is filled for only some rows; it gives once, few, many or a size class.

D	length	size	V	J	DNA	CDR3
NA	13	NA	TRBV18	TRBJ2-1	TGTGCCAGCTCACCACCGGGTCAGAATGAGCAGTTCTTC	CASSPPGQNEQFF
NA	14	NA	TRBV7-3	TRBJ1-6	TGTGCCAGCAGCTTAACAGGTTATAATTCACCCCTCCACTTT	CASSLTGYNSPLHF
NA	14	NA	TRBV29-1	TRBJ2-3	TGCAGCGTTCACACTAGGGACCAGGGAGATACGCAGTATTTT	CSVHTRDQGDTQYF
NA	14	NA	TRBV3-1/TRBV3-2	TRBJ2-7	TGTGCCAGCAGCCAAGGCACTTCCGCCCTCGAGCAGTACTTC	CASSQGTSALEQYF
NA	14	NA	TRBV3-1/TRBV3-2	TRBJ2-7	TGTGCCAGCAGCCGTTTGACAACGTCCTACGAGCAGTACTTC	CASSRLTTSYEQYF
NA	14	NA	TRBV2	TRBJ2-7	TGTGCCAGCGGGGAATGGGGCCCTTCCTACGAGCAGTACTTC	CASGEWGPSYEQYF
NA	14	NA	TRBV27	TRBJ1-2	TGTGCCAGTTCGCCGAACAGGGCCGGGAGGGGCTACACCTTC	CASSPNRAGRGYTF
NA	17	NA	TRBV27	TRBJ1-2	TGTGCCAGCAGCCGGCGGGACCTAGTGGTGGGAGGGTATGGCTACACCTTC	CASSRRDLVVGGYGYTF
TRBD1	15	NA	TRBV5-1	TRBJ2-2	TGCGCCAGCAGCTTGGGGGACAGAGACACCGGGGAGCTGTTTTTT	CASSLGDRDTGELFF
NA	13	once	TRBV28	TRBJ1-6	TGTGCCAGCAGTTTCGGGTATAATTCACCCCTCCACTTT	CASSFGYNSPLHF
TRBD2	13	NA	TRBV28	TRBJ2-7	TGTGCCAGCAGGCCTAGCGGGTTCTACGAGCAGTACTTC	CASRPSGFYEQYF
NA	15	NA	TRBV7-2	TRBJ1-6	TGTGCCAGCAGCTTAGACAGCTCCTATAATTCACCCCTCCACTTT	CASSLDSSYNSPLHF
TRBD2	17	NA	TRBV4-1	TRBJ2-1	TGCGCCAGCAGCCAGGACCCCGGGGGACTAGCGGTAAATGAGCAGTTCTTC	CASSQDPGGLAVNEQFF